This T cell receptor beta chain is from a study of T-cell memory formation after mild COVID-19. V trimming: 6 bases; J trimming: 1 base; junction bases outside the gene matches: 12. The V gene's germline CDR1 is DFQATT and CDR2 SNEGSKA (reference sequence). The CDR3 is 16 amino acids. This clonotype was seen more than once but under ten times. MiXCR, applied by TCRdb to the 5' RACE reads, yields one record per CDR3 protein. The sample has 580,000 or so distinct CDR3 sequences; 15% to 20% are singletons. Sequencing was carried out using PBMCs or a T cell subset sorted from them (not recorded which). This chain joins TRBV20-1 and TRBJ2-1; 7 bases align to TRBD2. This sequence originates from an adult woman who had mild COVID-19 (a few samples of this study predate the infection). Cell type and time point are not known. CDR3 in DNA: TGCAGTGCATGGACTAGTAGGGGTGAATCCTACAATGAGCAGTTCTTC. Translation gives CSAWTSRGESYNEQFF.